One sample yielded the 20 T cell receptor beta chains listed below, sequenced in a study of blood T cell repertoires in COVID-19. The table came from immunoSEQ multiplex PCR; TCRdb's copy has only in-frame clones and leaves some out. Altogether roughly 45,000 clones are present, less than 85% being singletons, with the ten largest covering roughly 12%. The sequenced sample was peripheral blood. The receptors derive from a human donor in a cohort sampled during active COVID-19.

The chain links TRBV7-9 to TRBJ1-6; D is ambiguous. V was trimmed by 5 bases and J by 14 bases, leaving 22 bases between them. Germline V gene sequence: CDR1 SEHNR, CDR2 FQNEAQ (reference sequence). This CDR3 is 15 amino acids long. The CDR3 nucleotides read TGTGCCAGCAGCCCCCCCCCGACCGGGAGTGGGACCCTCCACTTT. This gives the protein CASSPPPTGSGTLHF.

DNA for the CDR3: TGTGCCAGCAGCTTAGCTCTGGGGGGGAAGGTCGGCTATGGCTACACCTTC. Protein product: CASSLALGGKVGYGYTF. The genes are TRBV11-2 and TRBJ1-2, with D possibly TRBD1 on 5 matching bases. V shed 1 base and J shed 4 bases, with 19 bases lying between them. This CDR3 region has 17 residues. Germline V lookup: CDR1 SGHAT, CDR2 FQNNGV.

The V call is TRBV5-6, the J call TRBJ1-1; 7 bases agree with TRBD1. The V gene's germline CDR1 is SGHDT and CDR2 YYEEEE. J gave up 5 bases and V 0 bases, and 13 bases lay outside the gene matches. CDR3 length: 17 residues. CDR3 bases: TGTGCCAGCAGCTTGGTTGTTCTGCAGGGGGAAGAGACTGAAGCTTTCTTT. Translated, it gives CASSLVVLQGEETEAFF.

The chain combines TRBV10-3 with TRBJ1-1; tentatively, D is TRBD1 (5 bases). V was trimmed by 2 bases and J by 1 base, leaving 5 bases between them. Germline values: CDR1 ENHRY, CDR2 SYGVKD. The CDR3 runs 13 residues. The CDR3 spells CAISERGNTEAFF. The CDR3 DNA sequence: TGTGCCATCAGTGAGAGGGGGAACACTGAAGCTTTCTTT.

The chain combines TRBV6-2 or TRBV6-3 with TRBJ1-4, with D tentatively TRBD1 (5 bases). The ends were cut back, 5 bases at V and 0 bases at J, with 13 bases in the middle. Germline V lookup: CDR1 MNHEY, CDR2 SVGEGT. The CDR3 runs to 16 residues. The chain's CDR3 is CASSHGPTATNEKLFF. The CDR3 coding sequence is TGTGCCAGCAGTCACGGGCCGACAGCAACTAATGAAAAACTGTTTTTT.

The chain employs TRBV19 and TRBJ2-7, with D uncertain. Germline V gene data show CDR1 as LNHDA and CDR2 as SQIVND (reference sequence). This CDR3 spans 14 amino acids. Trimming pared 2 bases from V and 2 bases from J, leaving 10 bases between. DNA of the CDR3: TGTGCCAGTAGTATACTCGGGTATACCTACGAGCAGTACTTC. It is translated as CASSILGYTYEQYF.

As regards this clone: The limits of the CDR3 on the DNA are not certain, so only TCRdb's listed CDR3 is given. The V and J genes are TRBV5-6 and TRBJ2-7; the table's D call TRBD1 went unverified against the DNA. The germline CDR1 and CDR2 sequences are SGHDT and YYEEEE. Ends included, the CDR3 has 16 residues. CDR3 protein: CASSFGPGGSSYEQYF.

This chain connects TRBV6-5 to TRBJ2-2; maybe TRBD1 (7 bases). Per the germline V gene, CDR1 is MNHEY and CDR2 is SVGAGI. There are 14 residues in the CDR3. Trimming cost V 6 bases and J 9 bases, with 17 bases left between them. CDR3 residues: CASSGGQKLRELFF. The CDR3, as DNA: TGTGCCAGCAGCGGGGGACAGAAGTTGAGGGAGCTGTTTTTT.

CDR3 DNA sequence: TGTGCCAGCAGCCAGGCTAAGGACTATGGCTACACCTTC. It yields the protein CASSQAKDYGYTF. The chain combines TRBV7-9 with TRBJ1-2, with D unresolved. Between the trimmed V and J ends, which lost 5 bases and 3 bases, there was a span of 10 bases. Germline-derived CDR1 and CDR2 are SEHNR and FQNEAQ (reference sequence). The CDR3 totals 13 residues.

The V and J genes are TRBV6-5 and TRBJ1-2; no reliable D call. The CDR3 contains 14 residues. V was trimmed by 6 bases and J by 3 bases, leaving 14 bases between them. Germline V CDR1 and CDR2: MNHEY, SVGAGI. The CDR3 nucleotides read TGTGCCAGCAGACCGACTGGCGGGGACTATGGCTACACCTTC. Its translation: CASRPTGGDYGYTF.

This chain joins TRBV7-2 and TRBJ2-3; unclear D gene. V lost 4 bases, J lost 0 bases, and 5 bases lay in between. The CDR3 covers 13 residues. The germline CDR1 and CDR2 sequences are SGHTA and FQGNSA. The CDR3 spells CASSSPSTDTQYF. The CDR3 nucleotides are TGTGCCAGCAGCTCCCCTAGCACAGATACGCAGTATTTT.

The chain joins TRBV19 to TRBJ1-5; weak D call: TRBD1 (6 bases). The length of the CDR3 is 13 residues. The germline gives CDR1 LNHDA, CDR2 SQIVND (reference sequence). Trimming removed 1 base at V and 7 bases at J, with 8 bases between. CDR3 DNA sequence: TGTGCCAGTAGTATAGTCCAGGGGCAGCCCCAGCATTTT. Translating gives CASSIVQGQPQHF.

On this clone itself: At the DNA level, this CDR3 is encoded by other sequences in the same sample as well. CDR3 sequence reads: CASSRTGDTEAFF. The CDR3, as DNA: TGTGCCAGTAGTAGAACAGGTGACACTGAAGCTTTCTTT. The chain couples TRBV19 to TRBJ1-1; D possibly corresponds to TRBD1 (5 bases). The CDR3 totals 13 residues. Germline assignment: CDR1 LNHDA and CDR2 SQIVND (reference sequence). The V and J ends lost 4 bases and 3 bases respectively, with 9 bases between them.

J is TRBJ2-4 and V is TRBV27; no definite D call. The ends were cut back, 2 bases at V and 0 bases at J, with 8 bases in the middle. Germline CDR1 MNHEY, CDR2 SMNVEV (reference sequence). The CDR3 contains 15 residues. CDR3 DNA: TGTGCCAGCAGTTTAACAGCTCTAGCCAAAAACATTCAGTACTTC. Translation gives CASSLTALAKNIQYF.

This sequence joins TRBV28 and TRBJ2-7; TRBD2 might be the D (6 bases). There are 14 residues in the CDR3. CDR1 is MDHEN, CDR2 SYDVKM, per germline. Trimming took off 1 base at V and 3 bases at J, with 10 bases between the two ends. CDR3 nucleotide sequence: TGTGCCAGCAGTTTATTGGGAGGAAGCTACGAGCAGTACTTC. Translation: CASSLLGGSYEQYF. The complete variable domain, with remaining parts taken from reference TRBV28 and TRBJ2-7, reads DVKVTQSSRYLVKRTGEKVFLECVQDMDHENMFWYRQDPGLGLRLIYFSYDVKMKEKGDIPEGYSVSREKKERFSLILESASTNQTSMYLCASSLLGGSYEQYFGPGTRLTVT.

The chain employs TRBV15 and TRBJ2-5, with D maybe TRBD1 (6 bases). The germline V gene has CDR1 LNHNV and CDR2 YYDKDF (reference sequence). The CDR3 spans 14 residues. V was clipped by 1 base and J by 4 bases, with 10 bases between them. Here the CDR3 reads CATSRGTGRETQYF. In DNA form, the CDR3 reads TGTGCCACCAGCAGAGGAACAGGGAGAGAGACCCAGTACTTC. Filled out from reference TRBV15 and TRBJ2-5, the complete variable domain reads DAMVIQNPRYQVTQFGKPVTLSCSQTLNHNVMYWYQQKSSQAPKLLFHYYDKDFNNEADTPDNFQSRRPNTSFCFLDIRSPGLGDTAMYLCATSRGTGRETQYFGPGTRLLVL.

The J gene is TRBJ2-7, the V gene TRBV5-6; 7 positions agree with TRBD1. The CDR3 length is 15 residues. Germline assignment: CDR1 SGHDT and CDR2 YYEEEE. The junction had 5 bases not matched to a gene; V was cut back by 2 bases and J by 0 bases. This CDR3 is CASSFLDRSSYEQYF. CDR3 coding DNA: TGTGCCAGCAGCTTCTTGGACAGGAGCTCCTACGAGCAGTACTTC.

The rearrangement links TRBV3-1 (or the pseudogene TRBV3-2) to TRBJ1-1; TRBD1 agrees at 9 bases. V dropped 4 bases and J dropped 0; count of bases not matched to a gene: 12. This CDR3 comprises 18 residues. Looked up from germline, CDR1 is LGHDT and CDR2 is YNNKEL (reference sequence). The chain's CDR3 is CASSPYVPGQGLNTEAFF. In nucleotides, the CDR3 is TGTGCCAGCAGCCCCTACGTCCCGGGACAGGGTCTGAACACTGAAGCTTTCTTT.

Comments on this clone: At the DNA level, this CDR3 is encoded by other sequences in the same sample as well. This chain uses TRBV27 with TRBJ1-2; D might be TRBD1 (6 bases). Between the trimmed V and J ends, which lost 3 bases and 2 bases, there was a span of 10 bases. The CDR3 is 14 residues long. Germline-derived CDR1 and CDR2 are MNHEY and SMNVEV (reference sequence). CDR3 bases: TGTGCCAGCAGTTTTGGACAGTTGAACTATGGCTACACCTTC. It yields the protein CASSFGQLNYGYTF.

The rearrangement joins TRBV9 to TRBJ2-1; 9 positions agree with TRBD2. The germline V gene has CDR1 SGDLS and CDR2 YYNGEE. CDR3 length: 17 amino acids. J gave up 5 bases and V 0 bases, and 9 bases lay outside the gene matches. CDR3 in DNA: TGTGCCAGCAGCGTAGGAAGCGGGGGGCTCCGGAACAATGAGCAGTTCTTC. This gives the protein CASSVGSGGLRNNEQFF.